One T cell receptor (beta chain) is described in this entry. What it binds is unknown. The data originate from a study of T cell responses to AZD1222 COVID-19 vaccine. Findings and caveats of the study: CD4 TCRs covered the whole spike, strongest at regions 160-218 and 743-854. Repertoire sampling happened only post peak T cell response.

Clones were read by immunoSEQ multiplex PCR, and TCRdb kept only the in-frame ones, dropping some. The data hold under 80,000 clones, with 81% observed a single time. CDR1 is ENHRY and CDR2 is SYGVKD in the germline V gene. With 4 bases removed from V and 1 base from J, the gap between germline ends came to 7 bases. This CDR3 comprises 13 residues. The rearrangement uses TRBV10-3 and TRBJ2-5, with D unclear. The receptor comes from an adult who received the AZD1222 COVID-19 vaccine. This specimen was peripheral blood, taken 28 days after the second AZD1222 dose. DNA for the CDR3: TGTGCCATCAGTGGGACCTCCCAAGAGACCCAGTACTTC. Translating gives CAISGTSQETQYF.